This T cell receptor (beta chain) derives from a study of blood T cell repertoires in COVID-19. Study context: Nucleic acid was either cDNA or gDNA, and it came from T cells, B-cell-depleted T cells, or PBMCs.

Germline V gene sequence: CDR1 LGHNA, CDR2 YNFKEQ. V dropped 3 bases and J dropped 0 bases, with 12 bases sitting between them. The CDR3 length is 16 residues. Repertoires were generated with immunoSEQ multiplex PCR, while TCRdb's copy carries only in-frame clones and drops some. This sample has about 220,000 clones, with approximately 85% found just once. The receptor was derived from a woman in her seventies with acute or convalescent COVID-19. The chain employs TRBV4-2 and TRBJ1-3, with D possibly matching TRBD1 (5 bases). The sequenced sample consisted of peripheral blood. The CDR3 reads CASSQPQGNSGNTIYF. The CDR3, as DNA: TGTGCCAGCAGCCAGCCTCAGGGAAACTCTGGAAACACCATATATTTT.